One sample yielded the 22 T cell receptor beta chains listed below, sequenced in a study of blood T cell repertoires in COVID-19. The assay was immunoSEQ multiplex PCR, and TCRdb's table has in-frame clones only and misses some. The data show about 170,000 clones, 85% to 95% seen once. Source material: peripheral blood. These receptors originate from a woman aged 50 to 60 with acute or convalescent COVID-19.

The chain recombines TRBV5-4 with TRBJ1-1; 9 positions match TRBD1. V lost 4 bases to trimming and J lost 6 bases; unmatched junction nucleotides: 7. CDR1 and CDR2 from the germline V gene are SGHNT and YYREEE (reference sequence). The CDR3 runs 14 residues. CDR3 DNA sequence: TGTGCCAGCAGCCAACGGGACAGGGAACCTGAAGCTTTCTTT. This translates into CASSQRDREPEAFF.

The gene calls are TRBV7-8 and TRBJ1-4; 10 nucleotides align to TRBD1. V dropped 2 bases and J dropped 7; count of bases not matched to a gene: 7. Germline V lookup: CDR1 SGHVS, CDR2 FQNEAQ. The CDR3 covers 16 residues. CDR3 sequence reads: CASSLNAGQGSEKLFF. The CDR3 DNA sequence: TGTGCCAGCAGCTTAAATGCGGGACAGGGGAGTGAAAAACTGTTTTTT.

The chain uses TRBV20-1 and TRBJ2-5; D might be TRBD2 (6 bases). The germline V gene has CDR1 DFQATT and CDR2 SNEGSKA (reference sequence). The CDR3 consists of 11 residues. CDR3 sequence: CKGTRGETQYF. In DNA, the CDR3 is TGCAAAGGCACCCGGGGGGAGACCCAGTACTTC.

This chain links TRBV3-1 (or the pseudogene TRBV3-2) with TRBJ2-2; a possible D gene is TRBD1 (6 bases). Germline V gene sequence: CDR1 LGHDT, CDR2 YNNKEL (reference sequence). CDR3 length: 16 residues. Trimming removed 5 bases from V and 5 bases from J, with 18 bases in between. The CDR3 nucleotides read TGTGCCAGCAGCTCCGGACAGCTTGGTGTGACCGGGGAGCTGTTTTTT. Residues: CASSSGQLGVTGELFF.

Only one count was recorded for this clone. V and J are TRBV3-1 (or the pseudogene TRBV3-2) and TRBJ2-5; D possibly corresponds to TRBD2 (6 bases). This CDR3 spans 14 amino acids. In germline, CDR1 is LGHDT, CDR2 YNNKEL (reference sequence). The V and J ends lost 1 base and 4 bases respectively, with 10 bases between them. The CDR3 DNA is TGTGCCAGCAGCCAAGGGGAGGCGGGAGAGACCCAGTACTTC. This encodes CASSQGEAGETQYF.

This chain connects TRBV28 to TRBJ2-1; D may be TRBD1 (6 bases). The CDR3 is 18 amino acids. V was trimmed by 5 bases and J by 1 base, leaving 21 bases between them. The V gene's germline CDR1 is MDHEN and CDR2 SYDVKM. The CDR3 sequence is CASSLPRDRLGSYNEQFF. The CDR3 coding sequence is TGTGCCAGCAGTCTCCCAAGAGACAGGCTTGGTTCCTACAATGAGCAGTTCTTC.

The CDR3 is CASRSDRGHTEAFF. The CDR3 DNA follows: TGTGCCAGCAGGTCGGACAGGGGGCACACTGAAGCTTTCTTT. This chain links TRBV2 with TRBJ1-1, with TRBD1 matching 11 bases. CDR3 length: 14 residues. Trimming took 6 bases from V and 3 from J; bases not matched to a gene: 3. The V gene's germline CDR1 is SNHLY and CDR2 FYNNEI.

This clone was observed once. Other DNA sequences within the sample encode an identical CDR3. V and J are TRBV6-5 and TRBJ2-7; 9 bases are a match to TRBD1. The CDR3 sequence is 13 residues long. Germline values: CDR1 MNHEY, CDR2 SVGAGI. Germline trimming cut 6 bases from V and 3 bases from J; bases unmatched to any gene: 3. CDR3 DNA: TGTGCCAGCAGGCCGGGACAGGGCTACGAGCAGTACTTC. This codes for CASRPGQGYEQYF.

This clone was seen more than once but under ten times. The chain employs TRBV29-1 and TRBJ1-4, with D possibly matching TRBD1 (5 bases). The CDR3 spans 13 residues. Trimming stripped 3 bases from V and 5 bases from J, with 10 bases between. Germline V lookup: CDR1 SQVTM, CDR2 ANQGSEA. In nucleotides, the CDR3 is TGCAGCGTTGACGGGGGGTTAAATGAAAAACTGTTTTTT. It is translated as CSVDGGLNEKLFF.

The chain joins TRBV4-3 to TRBJ2-2, with 9 nucleotides matching TRBD1. Germline trimming cut 4 bases from V and 6 bases from J; bases unmatched to any gene: 9. CDR1 is LGHNA and CDR2 is YSLEER in the germline V gene. CDR3 length equals 16 residues. The CDR3 bases are TGCGCCAGCAGCCTCTCGGGACAGGGCTTTTCCGGGGAGCTGTTTTTT. This encodes CASSLSGQGFSGELFF.

The chain couples TRBV7-9 to TRBJ1-2; possibly TRBD1 for D (5 bases). This CDR3 has 16 amino acids. CDR1 is SEHNR and CDR2 is FQNEAQ in the germline V gene (reference sequence). V gave up 1 base and J gave up 1 base, with 13 bases separating them. The CDR3: CASSLGERGFNYGYTF. DNA for the CDR3: TGTGCCAGCAGCTTAGGCGAAAGGGGCTTTAACTATGGCTACACCTTC.

The rearrangement links TRBV11-2 to TRBJ2-3, with D unresolved. The CDR3 sequence is 16 residues long. The V gene lost 5 bases and the J gene lost 0 bases, with 15 bases spanning the gap. Germline V lookup: CDR1 SGHAT, CDR2 FQNNGV. CDR3 in DNA: TGTGCCAGCAGCCGGCGGTCAGCTTCTAGCACAGATACGCAGTATTTT. Translated: CASSRRSASSTDTQYF.

This sequence joins TRBV20-1 and TRBJ2-5, with no clear D. CDR3 size: 11 residues. Germline V gene lookup returns CDR1 DFQATT and CDR2 SNEGSKA (reference sequence). Trimming cost V 7 bases and J 5 bases, with 11 bases left between them. The CDR3 DNA follows: TGCAGTGTTTCCAATCGGGAGACCCAGTACTTC. Protein product: CSVSNRETQYF.

The CDR3 region has the DNA TGTGCCAGTAGTATTGGGGACAGGGATTTCACCTTC. The encoded protein is CASSIGDRDFTF. This chain links TRBV19 with TRBJ1-2; 9 nucleotides line up with TRBD1. The CDR3 loop spans 12 amino acids. CDR1 LNHDA and CDR2 SQIVND come from the germline V gene (reference sequence). The V gene end was trimmed by 3 bases and the J gene end by 13 bases; junction bases not matched to a gene: 6.

This clone was picked up one time. The chain carries TRBV29-1 and TRBJ1-1, with 9 nucleotides matching TRBD1. Germline CDR1 SQVTM, CDR2 ANQGSEA. Germline trimming cut 6 bases from V and 0 bases from J; bases unmatched to any gene: 2. The CDR3 is 13 amino acids. CDR3 sequence: CSVGQGLNTEAFF. The CDR3 DNA sequence: TGCAGCGTCGGACAGGGGCTGAACACTGAAGCTTTCTTT.

The V call is TRBV28, the J call TRBJ1-2; 7 bases are shared with TRBD1. The germline V gene has CDR1 MDHEN and CDR2 SYDVKM. With V trimmed by 7 bases and J by 1 base, 6 bases remained unmatched. CDR3 size: 14 residues. The CDR3 protein is CASTRGDHNYGYTF. CDR3 nucleotides: TGTGCCAGCACCAGGGGGGACCATAACTATGGCTACACCTTC.

The sample holds a few counts of this clone. V usage is TRBV7-2 and J usage is TRBJ2-1; possibly TRBD1 for D (7 bases). Germline CDR1 reads SGHTA; CDR2 reads FQGNSA. The V gene lost 0 bases and the J gene lost 4 bases, with 13 bases spanning the gap. There are 16 residues in the CDR3. The CDR3 DNA reads as TGTGCCAGCAGCTTAGCGTCATCAGGGGGGTACAATGAGCAGTTCTTC. Protein sequence: CASSLASSGGYNEQFF.

This clone was recorded only once. This chain links TRBV4-2 with TRBJ2-7; no clear D. The V end was cut by 0 bases, the J end by 6 bases, with 15 bases between. Germline lookup yields CDR1 LGHNA and CDR2 YNFKEQ. This CDR3 has 15 residues. The CDR3 DNA follows: TGTGCCAGCAGCCAAGAGGAACCGACCCCGGGCGAGCAGTACTTC. Translating gives CASSQEEPTPGEQYF.

The rearrangement uses TRBV18 and TRBJ1-1, with 7 bases identical to TRBD1. Trimming took 5 bases from V and 1 from J; bases not matched to a gene: 7. CDR1 and CDR2 (germline): KGHSH, LQKENI. The CDR3 runs to 15 residues. CDR3 in amino acids: CASSFEQGRNTEAFF. The CDR3 nucleotides are TGTGCCAGCTCATTTGAACAGGGGAGGAACACTGAAGCTTTCTTT.

The DNA for the CDR3 is TGTGCCAGTGCGCCGGGACAGAGTCAACTTTATGGCTACACCTTC. Protein sequence: CASAPGQSQLYGYTF. The chain carries TRBV19 and TRBJ1-2; the match to TRBD1 covers 7 bases. The CDR3 covers 15 residues. The J segment lost 5 bases and the V segment lost 8 bases, leaving 14 bases of the junction unmatched. In germline, CDR1 is LNHDA, CDR2 SQIVND (reference sequence).

The chain links TRBV6-5 to TRBJ1-1; 7 nucleotides agree with TRBD1. The CDR3 runs 13 residues. Germline-derived CDR1 and CDR2 are MNHEY and SVGAGI. The V and J ends lost 10 bases and 5 bases, in that order; junction bases with no gene match: 10. As DNA, the CDR3 is TGTGCCACAATTCGACAGGGAAGGACTGAAGCTTTCTTT. This gives the protein CATIRQGRTEAFF.

V is TRBV5-6 and J is TRBJ1-5; D is undetermined. Germline CDR1 SGHDT, CDR2 YYEEEE. CDR3 length equals 14 residues. V shed 0 bases and J shed 6 bases, with 10 bases lying between them. CDR3 amino acids: CASSLGRVVQPQHF. The CDR3 coding sequence is TGTGCCAGCAGCTTGGGGAGGGTTGTTCAGCCCCAGCATTTT.